This record looks at one T cell receptor beta chain sequence and its context. In the authors' methods: Amplification from reference gene primers served as the basis for estimated nucleated cell counts. Produced via immunoSEQ multiplex PCR; TCRdb's table is partial and in-frame only. V and J calls and clone size come straight from that table; D and trimming were deduced from the DNA. In the table there are about 63,000 clones, 70% to 80% of which are singletons. These data come from a study of blood T cell repertoires in COVID-19. Turning to the study itself: The study drew acute and convalescent COVID-19 samples from the United States, Italy and Spain. PBMCs, B-cell-depleted T cells, or T cells provided the cDNA or gDNA that made up the material.

The sequencing input was peripheral blood. This sequence was found in a human donor in a cohort sampled during active COVID-19.

The chain's CDR3 is CAWSEQTTRHAGYTF. CDR3 DNA sequence: TGTGCCTGGAGTGAACAGACCACAAGGCATGCTGGCTACACCTTC. The rearrangement joins TRBV30 to TRBJ1-2, with D hard to call. Trimming pared 1 base from V and 7 bases from J, leaving 19 bases between. Germline-derived CDR1 and CDR2 are GTSNPN and SVGIG (reference sequence). The CDR3 runs 15 residues.